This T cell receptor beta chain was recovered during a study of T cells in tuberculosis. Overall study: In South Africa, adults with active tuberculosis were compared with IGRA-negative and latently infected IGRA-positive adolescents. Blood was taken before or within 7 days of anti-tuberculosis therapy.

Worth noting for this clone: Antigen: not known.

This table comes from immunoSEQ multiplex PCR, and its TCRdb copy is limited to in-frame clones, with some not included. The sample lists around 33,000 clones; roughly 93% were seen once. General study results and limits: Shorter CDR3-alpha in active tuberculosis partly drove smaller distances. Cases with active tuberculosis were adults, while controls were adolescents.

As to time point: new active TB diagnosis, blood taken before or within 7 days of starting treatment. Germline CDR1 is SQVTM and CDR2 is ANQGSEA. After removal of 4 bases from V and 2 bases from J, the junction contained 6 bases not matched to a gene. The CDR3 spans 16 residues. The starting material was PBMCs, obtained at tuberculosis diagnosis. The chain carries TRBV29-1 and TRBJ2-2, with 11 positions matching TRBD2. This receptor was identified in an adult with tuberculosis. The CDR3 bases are TGCAGCGTTGTTAGCGGGGGGGAGAAAAACACCGGGGAGCTGTTTTTT. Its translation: CSVVSGGEKNTGELFF.